This T cell receptor (beta chain) originates from a study of blood T cell repertoires in COVID-19. Per the authors' pipeline: Quantification of nucleated cells was approximated via reference gene primer amplification. Libraries were prepared by immunoSEQ multiplex PCR; TCRdb keeps only in-frame clonotypes and omits some of them. Clone size and V and J calls were adopted from that table, with D and trimming inferred from the DNA. The sample carries 470,000 or so clones, approximately 85% recorded once. This clone was observed a few times. Germline CDR1 and CDR2: LGHDT and YNNKEL (reference sequence). This CDR3 region has 17 residues. Trimming cost V 1 base and J 1 base, with 16 bases left between them.

The sequencing input was peripheral blood. This TCR was sampled from a human donor in a cohort sampled during active COVID-19. This chain joins TRBV3-1 (or the pseudogene TRBV3-2) and TRBJ1-2; possible D gene TRBD1, 5 bases. The CDR3 sequence is CASSQGLWEGSNYGYTF. The CDR3 coding sequence is TGTGCCAGCAGCCAAGGCCTATGGGAGGGGAGTAACTATGGCTACACCTTC.